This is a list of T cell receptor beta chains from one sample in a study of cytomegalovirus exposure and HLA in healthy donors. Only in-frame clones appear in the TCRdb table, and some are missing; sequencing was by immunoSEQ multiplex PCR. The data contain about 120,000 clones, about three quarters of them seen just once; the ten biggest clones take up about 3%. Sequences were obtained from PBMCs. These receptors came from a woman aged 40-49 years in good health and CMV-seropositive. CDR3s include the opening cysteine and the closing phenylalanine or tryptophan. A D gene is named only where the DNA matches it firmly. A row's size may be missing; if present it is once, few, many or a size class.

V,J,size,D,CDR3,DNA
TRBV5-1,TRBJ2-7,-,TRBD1,CASTDRVSGARDEQYF,TGCGCCAGCACGGACAGGGTATCGGGAGCCAGGGACGAGCAGTACTTC
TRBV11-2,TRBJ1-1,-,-,CASSLETDIAFF,TGTGCCAGCAGCTTAGAGACGGACATAGCTTTCTTT
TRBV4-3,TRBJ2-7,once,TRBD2,CASSQANSGTYEQYF,TGCGCCAGCAGCCAAGCTAATAGCGGGACCTACGAGCAGTACTTC
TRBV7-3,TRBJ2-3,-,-,CASSASAADTQYF,TGTGCCAGCAGCGCGTCGGCAGCGGATACGCAGTATTTT
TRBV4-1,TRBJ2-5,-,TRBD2,CASSQWTSGGDKKETQYF,TGCGCCAGCAGCCAGTGGACTAGCGGGGGGGATAAGAAAGAGACCCAGTACTTC
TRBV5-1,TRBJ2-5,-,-,CASSPGGTQETQYF,TGCGCCAGCAGCCCCGGAGGCACCCAAGAGACCCAGTACTTC
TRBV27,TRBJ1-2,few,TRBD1,CASGTGNGYTF,TGTGCCAGCGGGACAGGGAACGGCTACACCTTC
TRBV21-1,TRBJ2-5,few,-,CASSNGPFGQETQYF,TGTGCCAGCAGCAATGGCCCCTTCGGGCAAGAGACCCAGTACTTC
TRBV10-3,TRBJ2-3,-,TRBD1,CAASGTGGEDTQYF,TGTGCCGCCTCCGGGACAGGGGGCGAAGATACGCAGTATTTT
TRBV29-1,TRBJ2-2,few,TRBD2,CSVGGGFAGELFF,TGCAGCGTTGGCGGGGGGTTCGCCGGGGAGCTGTTTTTT
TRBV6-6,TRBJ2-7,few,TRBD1,CASREGTGMKYEQYF,TGTGCCAGCAGAGAAGGGACAGGGATGAAGTACGAGCAGTACTTC
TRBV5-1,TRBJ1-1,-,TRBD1,CASSIRGLGETEAFF,TGCGCCAGCAGCATCAGGGGGCTAGGGGAGACTGAAGCTTTCTTT
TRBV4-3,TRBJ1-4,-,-,CASSQGSGKNEKLFF,TGCGCCAGCAGCCAAGGGTCAGGGAAAAATGAAAAACTGTTTTTT
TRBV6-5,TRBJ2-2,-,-,CASRYREYTGELFF,TGTGCCAGCAGGTACCGGGAGTACACCGGGGAGCTGTTTTTT
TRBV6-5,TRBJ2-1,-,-,CASTPPGEDEQFF,TGTGCCAGCACCCCCCCGGGAGAGGATGAGCAGTTCTTC
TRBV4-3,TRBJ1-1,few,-,CASSQGRGNTEAFF,TGCGCCAGCAGCCAAGGAAGGGGGAACACTGAAGCTTTCTTT
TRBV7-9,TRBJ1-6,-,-,CASSLAPQNSPLHF,TGTGCCAGCAGCTTAGCCCCCCAAAATTCACCCCTCCACTTT
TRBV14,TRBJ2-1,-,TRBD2,CASSLLAGAGGEQFF,TGTGCCAGCAGCCTCCTAGCGGGAGCGGGAGGTGAGCAGTTCTTC
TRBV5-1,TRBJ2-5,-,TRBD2,CASSFRVGTSGPQETQYF,TGCGCCAGCAGCTTCCGGGTGGGGACTAGCGGGCCTCAAGAGACCCAGTACTTC
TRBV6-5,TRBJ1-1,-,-,CASTPQMNTEAFF,TGTGCCAGCACCCCCCAGATGAACACTGAAGCTTTCTTT
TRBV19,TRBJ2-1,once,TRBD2,CASSIPGLANEQFF,TGTGCCAGTAGTATTCCGGGACTAGCTAATGAGCAGTTCTTC
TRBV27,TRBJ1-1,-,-,CASSLYGGTNTEAFF,TGTGCCAGCAGTTTATATGGCGGCACGAACACTGAAGCTTTCTTT
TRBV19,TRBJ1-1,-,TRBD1,CASSMGQGSGEAFF,TGTGCCAGTAGTATGGGACAGGGAAGTGGTGAAGCTTTCTTT
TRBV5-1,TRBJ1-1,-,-,CASSLLEAGNTEAFF,TGCGCCAGCAGCTTGCTGGAGGCCGGTAACACTGAAGCTTTCTTT
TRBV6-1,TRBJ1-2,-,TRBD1,CASHPGQGSYYGYTF,TGTGCCAGCCACCCCGGACAGGGTTCGTACTATGGCTACACCTTC
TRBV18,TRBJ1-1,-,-,CASSPQSAGDTEAFF,TGTGCCAGCTCACCACAGAGTGCGGGAGACACTGAAGCTTTCTTT
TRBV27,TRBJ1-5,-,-,CASSLSQGRNQPQHF,TGTGCCAGCAGTTTGTCACAGGGCCGCAATCAGCCCCAGCATTTT
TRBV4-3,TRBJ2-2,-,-,CASSQDLGRDTGELFF,TGCGCCAGCAGCCAAGATCTAGGGAGAGACACCGGGGAGCTGTTTTTT
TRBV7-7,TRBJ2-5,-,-,CASGGGVGETQYF,TGTGCTAGCGGAGGTGGGGTCGGGGAGACCCAGTACTTC
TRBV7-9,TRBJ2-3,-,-,CASSRSTGAGTDTQYF,TGTGCCAGCAGCCGTAGTACAGGGGCGGGGACAGATACGCAGTATTTT
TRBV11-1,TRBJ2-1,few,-,CASSLNIGGEQFF,TGTGCCAGCAGCTTAAATATTGGAGGTGAGCAGTTCTTC
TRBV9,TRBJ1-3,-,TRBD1,CASSAGTGDSGNTIYF,TGTGCCAGCAGCGCTGGGACAGGGGACTCTGGAAACACCATATATTTT
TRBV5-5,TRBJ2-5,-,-,CASSLSVGHKETQYF,TGTGCCAGCAGCTTGTCGGTCGGACACAAAGAGACCCAGTACTTC
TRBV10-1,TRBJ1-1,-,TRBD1,CASTQQGDNTEAFF,TGCGCCAGCACCCAACAGGGGGACAACACTGAAGCTTTCTTT
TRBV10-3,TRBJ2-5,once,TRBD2,CAISLAGGKSETQYF,TGTGCCATCAGCTTAGCGGGGGGGAAGTCGGAGACCCAGTACTTC